A single sample is the source of the 4 T cell receptor beta chains below, sequenced in a study of spatial heterogeneity in lung cancer. Noted time point: sample taken at primary tumor resection. Whole RNA, isolated from tumor, nontumor lung or frozen PBMC, was sequenced without prior sorting. TCRdb passed the 5' RACE reads through MiXCR, listing each CDR3 protein once. The data show around 45,000 distinct CDR3 sequences, about 12% seen once. The source material was PBMCs, sampled at surgery. The source is a female donor with early-stage non-small cell lung cancer.

The sample holds a few counts of this clonotype. The chain recombines TRBV20-1 with TRBJ1-5; D is possibly TRBD1 (6 bases). Germline V gene sequence: CDR1 DFQATT, CDR2 SNEGSKA (reference sequence). Trimming left V 5 bases short and J 6 bases short, with 14 bases between. The CDR3 is 13 amino acids. The CDR3 DNA reads TGCAGTGCTGGAGGGGGGGGCACTCAGCCCCAGCATTTT. Its protein product is CSAGGGGTQPQHF.

Only a few counts were recorded for this clonotype. The rearrangement joins TRBV6-6 to TRBJ1-1; D remains ambiguous. This CDR3 spans 16 amino acids. From germline, CDR1 is MNHNY and CDR2 SVGAGI (reference sequence). V was shortened by 8 bases and J by 0 bases, with 19 bases between the two germline ends. CDR3 region: CASGTRSVELNTEAFF. CDR3 nucleotide sequence: TGTGCCAGCGGAACCCGAAGTGTCGAGCTGAACACTGAAGCTTTCTTT.

V usage is TRBV19 and J usage is TRBJ1-5, with D tentatively TRBD1 (5 bases). In germline, CDR1 is LNHDA, CDR2 SQIVND (reference sequence). The length of the CDR3 is 15 residues. V was trimmed by 7 bases and J by 0 bases, leaving 13 bases between them. The CDR3 nucleotides are TGTGCCAGTACCAGGACACGAACTAGCAATCAGCCCCAGCATTTT. This encodes CASTRTRTSNQPQHF.

Turning to this clonotype: A single base separates this from a much larger clone, so it may be a read error. The chain joins TRBV7-6 to TRBJ2-1; 13 positions agree with TRBD2. The V gene's germline CDR1 is SGHVS and CDR2 FNYEAQ. The CDR3 has 17 residues. CDR3 nucleotides: TGTGCCAGCAGCTCGGGACTAGCGGGGAGCTCCTGCAATGAGCAGTTCTTC. Its protein is CASSSGLAGSSCNEQFF.